The 29 T cell receptor beta chains below all came from one sample that was sequenced in a study of T cell repertoires in cytomegalovirus infection (dated by TCRdb to about 2019). These reads were obtained on an Illumina HiSeq 1500. TCRdb redid the processing of the public reads, applying fastp at Q25 and MiXCR, and retained in-frame beta chains. CDR3 protein sequences are deduplicated, and each keeps its most common genes and DNA. The sample contains a few hundred thousand distinct CDR3 sequences, 26% of them found a single time. Around 14% of the sample goes to the ten largest clones. The sequencing input was PBMCs. Receptors originate from a human donor in good health (CMV status not recorded). Some clones in this sample may be carry-over from other donors' samples.

This rearrangement joins TRBV6-2 or TRBV6-3 to TRBJ1-5, with a possible D match to TRBD1 (6 bases). This CDR3 comprises 14 residues. Per the germline V gene, CDR1 is MNHEY and CDR2 is SVGEGT. V gave up 4 bases and J gave up 7 bases, with 14 bases separating them. CDR3 amino acids: CASSSGGPRQPQHF. In nucleotides, the CDR3 is TGTGCCAGCAGTTCGGGGGGCCCCAGACAGCCCCAGCATTTT.

This clonotype was counted at least ten times. The gene calls are TRBV7-9 and TRBJ1-5, with D maybe TRBD1 (5 bases). Trimming shortened V by 5 bases and J by 9 bases, and 23 bases separated the two germline ends. This CDR3 region has 16 residues. The germline V gene encodes CDR1 SEHNR and CDR2 FQNEAQ (reference sequence). The CDR3 sequence: CASSNNRAPPGVPQHF. The DNA of the CDR3 is TGTGCCAGCAGCAACAACCGGGCACCGCCGGGGGTGCCCCAGCATTTT.

This clonotype was picked up many times. The CDR3 coding sequence is TGTGCCTGGAGTGTACGTTCTTCACCCCTCCACTTT. Its protein is CAWSVRSSPLHF. The V call is TRBV30, the J call TRBJ1-6; D remains ambiguous. Per germline, CDR1 GTSNPN and CDR2 SVGIG (reference sequence). Trimming left V 0 bases short and J 9 bases short, with 6 bases between. There are 12 residues in the CDR3.

The chain recombines TRBV4-1 with TRBJ2-7; tentatively, D is TRBD1 or TRBD2 (5 bases each). CDR3 size: 17 residues. CDR1 is MGHRA and CDR2 is YSYEKL in the germline V gene. Trimming removed 6 bases at V and 2 bases at J, with 23 bases between. The CDR3 DNA reads TGCGCCAGCAGACTTGAACTAAACCGGGACGGGGCCTACGAGCAGTACGTC. This gives the protein CASRLELNRDGAYEQYV.

This clonotype was seen a few times. This chain joins TRBV12-3 or TRBV12-4 and TRBJ2-7; TRBD2 matches 10 bases. The V gene end was trimmed by 11 bases and the J gene end by 0 bases; junction bases not matched to a gene: 10. The CDR3 sequence is 15 residues long. The chain's CDR3 is CASAGGRPTSYEQYF. The CDR3, as DNA: TGTGCCTCAGCGGGAGGGCGTCCCACCTCCTACGAGCAGTACTTC.

The chain's CDR3 is CASSRGSPDTQYF. DNA of the CDR3: TGTGCCAGCAGTCGCGGGAGTCCAGATACGCAGTATTTT. V gene TRBV12-3 or TRBV12-4 combines with J gene TRBJ2-3; 7 bases agree with TRBD2. CDR3 size: 13 residues. After removal of 5 bases from V and 4 bases from J, the junction contained 3 bases not matched to a gene.

V usage is TRBV20-1 and J usage is TRBJ2-1; D tentatively fits TRBD1 or TRBD2 (6 bases each). The V and J ends lost 1 base and 9 bases respectively, with 10 bases between them. CDR1 and CDR2 (germline): DFQATT, SNEGSKA (reference sequence). This CDR3 is built from 12 residues. Written as DNA, the CDR3 is TGCAGTGCTAGAGGGGGGGCCCTTGAGCAGTTCTTC. Amino acids: CSARGGALEQFF.

The chain combines TRBV6-2 or TRBV6-3 with TRBJ2-5; 8 bases are a match to TRBD2. CDR1 and CDR2 from the germline V gene are MNHEY and SVGEGT. V lost 6 bases to trimming and J lost 2 bases; unmatched junction nucleotides: 8. The CDR3 runs 15 residues. The CDR3 sequence is CASSPHTSGQETQYF. DNA of the CDR3: TGTGCCAGCAGCCCCCATACTAGCGGACAAGAGACCCAGTACTTC.

The table lists this clonotype with many counts. The chain recombines TRBV6-2 or TRBV6-3 with TRBJ2-7; D is uncertain. The length of the CDR3 is 13 residues. Per germline, CDR1 MNHEY and CDR2 SVGEGT. Trimming stripped 6 bases from V and 2 bases from J, with 11 bases between. CDR3 in amino acids: CASSRTTPYEQYV. CDR3 DNA sequence: TGTGCCAGCAGCCGAACTACGCCCTACGAGCAGTACGTC.

This clonotype was recorded many times. The chain recombines TRBV7-2 with TRBJ2-7; D not certain. Per germline, CDR1 SGHTA and CDR2 FQGNSA. This CDR3 has 13 amino acids. V shed 1 base and J shed 3 bases, with 7 bases lying between them. CDR3 sequence reads: CASSLDGHYEQYV. Written as DNA, the CDR3 is TGTGCCAGCAGCTTAGACGGGCACTACGAGCAGTACGTC.

This clonotype was seen many times. The CDR3 loop reads CASSLGSSGITYEQYV. The CDR3 bases are TGTGCCAGCAGCTTAGGGTCTAGCGGGATTACCTACGAGCAGTACGTC. The gene calls are TRBV7-8 and TRBJ2-7, with 9 bases aligning to TRBD2. Germline V gene data show CDR1 as SGHVS and CDR2 as FQNEAQ. J was trimmed by 2 bases and V by 1 base; bases with no gene match: 6. This CDR3 comprises 16 residues.

The V gene is TRBV20-1, the J gene TRBJ2-1; 10 bases line up with TRBD2. Germline-derived CDR1 and CDR2 are DFQATT and SNEGSKA (reference sequence). After removal of 0 bases from V and 7 bases from J, the junction contained 6 bases not matched to a gene. This CDR3 region has 15 residues. CDR3 protein: CSARDGTSGNNEQFF. For the CDR3, the DNA is TGCAGTGCTAGAGATGGTACTAGCGGGAATAATGAGCAGTTCTTC.

This clonotype was detected ten times or more. This rearrangement joins TRBV7-2 to TRBJ2-1; 10 bases fit TRBD2. This CDR3 contains 15 residues. With 2 bases clipped from V and 10 bases from J, the junction kept 8 bases outside the gene matches. Germline CDR1 SGHTA, CDR2 FQGNSA. DNA for the CDR3: TGTGCCAGCAGCTTAAAAGCGGGAGGGCCGGGGGAGCAGTTCTTC. Translated: CASSLKAGGPGEQFF.

The chain recombines TRBV5-1 with TRBJ2-7, with a tentative D call TRBD2 (6 bases). The CDR3 has 17 amino acids. Per germline, CDR1 SGHRS and CDR2 YFSETQ. The V and J ends lost 1 base and 0 bases respectively, with 17 bases between them. The CDR3 here is CASSLLPSEGNSYEQYF. For the CDR3, the DNA is TGCGCCAGCAGCTTGTTACCTAGCGAAGGGAACTCCTACGAGCAGTACTTC.

This rearrangement joins TRBV6-2 or TRBV6-3 to TRBJ2-1; D is ambiguous. V shed 10 bases and J shed 4 bases, with 11 bases lying between them. Per the germline V gene, CDR1 is MNHEY and CDR2 is SVGEGT. This CDR3 region has 12 residues. This chain's CDR3 is CATAPRYNEQFF. Written as DNA, the CDR3 is TGTGCCACCGCTCCCCGTTACAATGAGCAGTTCTTC.

In DNA, the CDR3 is TGTGCCACCAGCAGAGATAGGGGGTCTGGGGCCAACGTCCTGACTTTC. Translated: CATSRDRGSGANVLTF. This chain connects TRBV15 to TRBJ2-6; tentative D call: TRBD1 (6 bases). CDR1 and CDR2 from the germline V gene are LNHNV and YYDKDF (reference sequence). The CDR3 runs to 16 residues. The ends were cut back, 0 bases at V and 1 base at J, with 7 bases in the middle.

Many counts were recorded for this clonotype. This CDR3 is CASSLGTSGVGSYNEQFF. CDR3 in DNA: TGTGCCAGCAGCCTCGGGACTAGCGGGGTAGGGTCCTACAATGAGCAGTTCTTC. The chain recombines TRBV7-2 with TRBJ2-1, with TRBD2 identical over 13 bases. Germline V gene lookup returns CDR1 SGHTA and CDR2 FQGNSA. The J segment lost 1 base and the V segment lost 5 bases, leaving 8 bases of the junction unmatched. This CDR3 has 18 residues.

This clonotype was observed a handful of times. The chain is built from TRBV7-2 and TRBJ2-3, with 7 nucleotides matching TRBD2. The ends lost 4 bases at V and 6 bases at J; junction bases unmatched: 16. This CDR3 spans 17 amino acids. Germline loops: CDR1 SGHTA, CDR2 FQGNSA. The CDR3 sequence is CASSSGRVPWDYDTQYF. The CDR3 nucleotides read TGTGCCAGCAGCTCCGGAAGAGTCCCCTGGGACTATGATACGCAGTATTTT.

This clonotype was recorded a few times. This chain links TRBV6-8 with TRBJ1-2; no firm D call. The CDR3 is made up of 14 amino acids. The germline V gene encodes CDR1 MNHGY and CDR2 SAAAGT. Trimming removed 5 bases at V and 1 base at J, with 11 bases between. Here the CDR3 reads CASSDGSFNYGYTF. DNA for the CDR3: TGTGCCAGCAGTGACGGGAGCTTTAACTATGGCTACACCTTC.

This clonotype showed up just a few times. The chain links TRBV4-2 to TRBJ2-3, with D unresolved. Trimming left V 0 bases short and J 0 bases short, with 7 bases between. The CDR3 is made up of 15 amino acids. The germline V gene has CDR1 LGHNA and CDR2 YNFKEQ. The CDR3 DNA is TGTGCCAGCAGCCAAGAGCTGGATAGCACAGATACGCAGTATTTT. This encodes CASSQELDSTDTQYF.

V and J are TRBV6-6 and TRBJ2-5; the D is unclear. V was cut by 6 bases and J by 5 bases, with 19 bases left in between. Germline V gives CDR1 MNHNY, CDR2 SVGAGI (reference sequence). There are 15 residues in the CDR3. This chain's CDR3 is CASRPTDRVWETQYF. The CDR3 DNA reads as TGTGCCAGCAGGCCCACGGATCGGGTGTGGGAGACCCAGTACTTC.

The chain couples TRBV5-5 to TRBJ1-5; 9 bases match TRBD1. The CDR3 contains 20 residues. J lost 4 bases, V lost 4 bases, and 21 bases had no gene match. Per the germline V gene, CDR1 is SGHKS and CDR2 is YYEKEE (reference sequence). The CDR3, as DNA: TGTGCCAGCAGCCCCGGGACAGGGACCCGGGAAGCCTCTTTTAATCAGCCCCAGCATTTT. Encoded protein: CASSPGTGTREASFNQPQHF.

The V gene is TRBV28, the J gene TRBJ2-7, with D unclear. Germline CDR1 and CDR2: MDHEN and SYDVKM. The CDR3 consists of 14 residues. The V and J ends lost 3 bases and 2 bases respectively, with 11 bases between them. Here the CDR3 reads CASSFLYTTYEQYF. The CDR3 DNA sequence: TGTGCCAGCAGTTTTCTGTACACCACCTACGAGCAGTACTTC.

This clonotype was recorded at least ten times. The chain links TRBV4-3 to TRBJ2-2, with 10 nucleotides matching TRBD1. The CDR3 totals 17 residues. Looked up from germline, CDR1 is LGHNA and CDR2 is YSLEER. Trimming took 0 bases from V and 7 from J; bases not matched to a gene: 8. The CDR3 reads CASSQDIGQGDLGELFF. CDR3 in DNA: TGCGCCAGCAGCCAAGATATAGGACAGGGGGATCTCGGGGAGCTGTTTTTT.

The chain employs TRBV6-5 and TRBJ1-1; 8 positions agree with TRBD1. Trimming took 2 bases from V and 6 from J; bases not matched to a gene: 17. This CDR3 is built from 18 residues. Germline CDR1 is MNHEY and CDR2 is SVGAGI. CDR3 sequence: CASSYGTGGDWRSSEAFF. The CDR3 bases are TGTGCCAGCAGTTACGGGACAGGTGGGGATTGGCGGAGTTCTGAAGCTTTCTTT.

The V and J genes are TRBV15 and TRBJ2-2; 8 bases line up with TRBD2. This CDR3 contains 15 residues. With 2 bases clipped from V and 4 bases from J, the junction kept 3 bases outside the gene matches. Germline assignment: CDR1 LNHNV and CDR2 YYDKDF (reference sequence). The CDR3 is CATSRSGSGTGELFF. The CDR3 nucleotides read TGTGCCACCAGCAGAAGCGGGAGTGGCACCGGGGAGCTGTTTTTT.

V usage is TRBV18 and J usage is TRBJ2-3; D gene uncertain. The CDR3 contains 15 residues. Germline V gene lookup returns CDR1 KGHSH and CDR2 LQKENI. Trimming took off 0 bases at V and 2 bases at J, with 9 bases between the two ends. CDR3 nucleotides: TGTGCCAGCTCACCACCGCCACGGACCACAGATACGCAGTATTTT. Encoded protein: CASSPPPRTTDTQYF. Together with reference TRBV18 and TRBJ2-3, the CDR3 gives the full variable domain: NAGVMQNPRHLVRRRGQEARLRCSPMKGHSHVYWYRQLPEEGLKFMVYLQKENIIDESGMPKERFSAEFPKEGPSILRIQQVVRGDSAAYFCASSPPPRTTDTQYFGPGTRLTVL.

There are a few counts of this clonotype. This chain connects TRBV27 to TRBJ1-1; D perhaps matches TRBD1 (5 bases). V was pared by 7 bases and J by 4 bases, with 13 bases between. This CDR3 is 13 amino acids long. Germline loops: CDR1 MNHEY, CDR2 SMNVEV (reference sequence). As DNA, the CDR3 is TGTGCCAGCATAGGCAGGGCGAGCACTGAAGCTTTCTTT. Its protein product is CASIGRASTEAFF.

This clonotype was seen more than once but under ten times. The J gene is TRBJ2-1, the V gene TRBV5-1; D is uncertain. Trimming cost V 2 bases and J 9 bases, with 18 bases left between them. The CDR3 extends over 15 amino acids. Germline V lookup: CDR1 SGHRS, CDR2 YFSETQ. The CDR3 here is CASSFPLTQGGEQFF. DNA for the CDR3: TGCGCCAGCAGCTTCCCTTTGACTCAAGGTGGTGAGCAGTTCTTC.